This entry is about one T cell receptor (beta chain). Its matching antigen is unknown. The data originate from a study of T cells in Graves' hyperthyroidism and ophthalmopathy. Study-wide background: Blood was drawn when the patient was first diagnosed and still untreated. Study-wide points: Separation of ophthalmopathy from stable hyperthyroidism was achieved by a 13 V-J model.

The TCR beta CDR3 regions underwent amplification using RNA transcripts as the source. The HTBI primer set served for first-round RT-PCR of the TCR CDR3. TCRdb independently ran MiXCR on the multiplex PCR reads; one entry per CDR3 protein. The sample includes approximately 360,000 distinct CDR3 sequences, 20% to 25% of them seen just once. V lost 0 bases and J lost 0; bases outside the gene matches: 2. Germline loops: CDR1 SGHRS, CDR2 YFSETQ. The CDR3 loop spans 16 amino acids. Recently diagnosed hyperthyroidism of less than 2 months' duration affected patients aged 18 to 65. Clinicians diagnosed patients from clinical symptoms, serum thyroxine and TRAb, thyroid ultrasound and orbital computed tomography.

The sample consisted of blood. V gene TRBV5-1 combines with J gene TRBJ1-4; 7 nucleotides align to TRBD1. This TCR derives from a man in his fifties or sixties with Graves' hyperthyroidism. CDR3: CASSLGTGTTNEKLFF. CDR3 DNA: TGCGCCAGCAGCTTGGGGACAGGAACAACTAATGAAAAACTGTTTTTT.